What follows are 28 T cell receptor beta chains derived from one specimen sequenced in a study of response to subunit inactivated influenza vaccine. TCRdb reanalysed the RT-PCR reads using MiXCR and keeps one entry per CDR3 protein. The profile shows 540,000 or so distinct CDR3 sequences, 10% to 15% of them singletons. Sequencing used PBMCs from blood, obtained 35 to 45 days after vaccination. Receptors originate from a man aged 45-65 years who received an inactivated influenza vaccine.

This clonotype was seen more than once but under ten times. The chain links TRBV28 to TRBJ1-1; the D gene is possibly TRBD1 (6 bases). Germline V gene sequence: CDR1 MDHEN, CDR2 SYDVKM. Trimming stripped 6 bases from V and 11 bases from J, with 19 bases between. The CDR3 has 13 amino acids. For the CDR3, the DNA is TGTGCCAGCAGATTAACAGGGAGGGCTGGGGCTTTCTTT. It codes for CASRLTGRAGAFF.

This clonotype showed up just a few times. The genes are TRBV4-3 and TRBJ2-3, with 7 bases that match TRBD2. The CDR3 length is 16 residues. Germline V gene data show CDR1 as LGHNA and CDR2 as YSLEER. The V segment lost 4 bases and the J segment 0 bases; nucleotides outside the gene matches: 7. The CDR3 is CASSLTGTTSTDTQYF. The DNA for the CDR3 is TGCGCCAGCAGCCTTACCGGGACTACGAGCACAGATACGCAGTATTTT.

This rearrangement joins TRBV20-1 to TRBJ2-2, with TRBD2 identical over 8 bases. Germline values: CDR1 DFQATT, CDR2 SNEGSKA (reference sequence). This CDR3 has 16 amino acids. Trimming cost V 1 base and J 4 bases; bases outside gene matches: 8. DNA of the CDR3: TGCAGTGCTAGAGGGGTCAGCGGGAGACTCACCGGGGAGCTGTTTTTT. Protein: CSARGVSGRLTGELFF.

This clonotype was counted many times. CDR3 amino acids: CASSLTKGTFYTDTQYF. DNA for the CDR3: TGTGCCAGCAGCTTAACAAAGGGGACCTTCTACACAGATACGCAGTATTTT. The gene calls are TRBV7-2 and TRBJ2-3; either TRBD1 or TRBD2 may supply D (5 bases each). Germline V gene sequence: CDR1 SGHTA, CDR2 FQGNSA. Trimming removed 2 bases from V and 2 bases from J, with 17 bases in between. The length of the CDR3 is 17 residues.

There are many counts of this clonotype. This sequence joins TRBV20-1 and TRBJ2-1; TRBD2 aligns across 7 bases. The junction had 5 bases not matched to a gene; V was cut back by 3 bases and J by 0 bases. Germline CDR1 and CDR2: DFQATT and SNEGSKA (reference sequence). This CDR3 region has 15 residues. The CDR3 DNA follows: TGCAGTGCTAGGGCGGGAGTAAGCTCCTACAATGAGCAGTTCTTC. This codes for CSARAGVSSYNEQFF.

This clonotype was counted a few times. This sequence joins TRBV7-2 and TRBJ2-7; the match to TRBD2 covers 12 bases. Trimming at V came to 4 bases and at J to 5 bases, leaving 3 bases not matched to a gene. The CDR3 loop spans 14 amino acids. Germline loops: CDR1 SGHTA, CDR2 FQGNSA. The CDR3, as DNA: TGTGCCAGCAGCTCGGGACTAGCGGGCAACGAGCAGTACTTC. This translates into CASSSGLAGNEQYF.

Details on this clonotype: Just one base apart from a much larger clone, this may be a read error. The J gene is TRBJ2-3, the V gene TRBV12-3 or TRBV12-4, with TRBD1 matching over 7 bases. The CDR3 length is 17 residues. The CDR3 here is CASSLALSGGVGDTQFF. The DNA of the CDR3 is TGTGCCAGCAGTTTAGCGCTTTCAGGGGGTGTCGGAGATACGCAGTTTTTT.

V and J are TRBV12-3 or TRBV12-4 and TRBJ2-3; 7 bases are a match to TRBD2. The CDR3 consists of 15 residues. J lost 5 bases, V lost 3 bases, and 8 bases had no gene match. The CDR3 bases are TGTGCCAGCAGTTTTTTTGCGGGAGTCGGAGATACGCAGTATTTT. It is translated as CASSFFAGVGDTQYF.

Remarks on this clonotype: At one of its ends the junction is not consistent with the germline gene, which may arise from a read error. The chain combines TRBV7-3 with TRBJ2-1; possibly TRBD1 for D (6 bases). CDR3 length: 18 amino acids. CDR1 and CDR2 from the germline V gene are SGHTA and FQGTGA. The CDR3 loop reads CARSLLGAPGHNGYEQFF. The CDR3 nucleotides are TGTGCCAGGAGCTTATTGGGAGCCCCGGGACATAACGGGTATGAGCAGTTCTTC.

The gene calls are TRBV5-1 and TRBJ2-1, with D perhaps matching TRBD2 (6 bases). Per the germline V gene, CDR1 is SGHRS and CDR2 is YFSETQ. V lost 6 bases to trimming and J lost 10 bases, with 17 bases between them. The CDR3 consists of 13 residues. The CDR3 spells CASNGEVGKEQFF. CDR3 bases: TGCGCCAGCAATGGGGAGGTCGGCAAAGAGCAGTTCTTC. The variable domain in full, completed from reference TRBV5-1 and TRBJ2-1, reads KAGVTQTPRYLIKTRGQQVTLSCSPISGHRSVSWYQQTPGQGLQFLFEYFSETQRNKGNFPGRFSGRQFSNSRSEMNVSTLELGDSALYLCASNGEVGKEQFFGPGTRLTVL.

This clonotype came up many times. The CDR3 region has the DNA TGTGCCAGCAGCCGAGGGGCCGGGGCCGACACTGAAGCTTTCTTT. Its translation: CASSRGAGADTEAFF. The chain uses TRBV7-9 and TRBJ1-1, with D perhaps TRBD1 (5 bases). The V gene lost 5 bases and the J gene lost 3 bases, with 16 bases spanning the gap. Germline CDR1 is SEHNR and CDR2 is FQNEAQ (reference sequence). The CDR3 has 15 amino acids.

This clonotype showed up just a few times. The V and J genes are TRBV12-3 or TRBV12-4 and TRBJ1-2; D unclear. Trimming left V 5 bases short and J 4 bases short, with 17 bases between. This CDR3 region has 15 residues. The CDR3 protein is CASSPPRDIRYGYTF. The CDR3 nucleotides read TGTGCCAGCAGTCCACCCCGAGACATTCGCTATGGCTACACCTTC.

The V and J genes are TRBV9 and TRBJ2-5; 14 bases line up with TRBD2. V dropped 3 bases and J dropped 4; count of bases not matched to a gene: 5. The germline CDR1 and CDR2 sequences are SGDLS and YYNGEE. CDR3 length: 16 residues. CDR3 nucleotide sequence: TGTGCCAGCAGCGCGACTAGCGGGAGGGCCTCAGAGACCCAGTACTTC. Its protein is CASSATSGRASETQYF. The full variable domain, rest sourced from reference TRBV9 and TRBJ2-5, is DSGVTQTPKHLITATGQRVTLRCSPRSGDLSVYWYQQSLDQGLQFLIQYYNGEERAKGNILERFSAQQFPDLHSELNLSSLELGDSALYFCASSATSGRASETQYFGPGTRLLVL.

The chain recombines TRBV5-1 with TRBJ2-1; the match to TRBD2 covers 12 bases. The CDR3 extends over 15 amino acids. Germline assignment: CDR1 SGHRS and CDR2 YFSETQ. V lost 2 bases to trimming and J lost 9 bases; unmatched junction nucleotides: 6. CDR3 bases: TGCGCCAGCAGCTTCCGTGCTAGCGGGAGGGGTGAGCAGTTCTTC. This codes for CASSFRASGRGEQFF.

This clonotype was seen a few times. The chain has TRBV4-1 and TRBJ2-3; possible D gene TRBD2, 7 bases. The CDR3 is 15 amino acids. Germline CDR1 MGHRA, CDR2 YSYEKL. V lost 4 bases and J 6 bases, leaving 17 bases between the germline ends. DNA for the CDR3: TGCGCCAGCAGCCGGGGGGGGGCAGAGGCGGATACGCAGTATTTT. Translating gives CASSRGGAEADTQYF.

This clonotype was detected only a few times. The genes are TRBV7-6 and TRBJ2-2, with 7 bases fitting TRBD1. CDR1 is SGHVS and CDR2 is FNYEAQ in the germline V gene. V lost 5 bases and J lost 5; bases outside the gene matches: 8. This CDR3 is 15 amino acids long. The CDR3 protein is CASSARDSPTGELFF. DNA of the CDR3: TGTGCCAGCAGCGCTAGGGACAGTCCGACCGGGGAGCTGTTTTTT.

CDR3 in amino acids: CASSVGGSKRETQYF. CDR3 nucleotide sequence: TGTGCCAGCAGCGTAGGCGGGAGCAAGCGGGAGACCCAGTACTTC. This chain connects TRBV9 to TRBJ2-5, with 7 bases fitting TRBD2. V gave up 0 bases and J gave up 5 bases; unmatched junction bases: 7. Per germline, CDR1 SGDLS and CDR2 YYNGEE. This CDR3 has 15 amino acids.

The V and J genes are TRBV10-3 and TRBJ2-6, with D possibly TRBD1 on 6 matching bases. CDR1 is ENHRY and CDR2 is SYGVKD in the germline V gene. This CDR3 has 17 amino acids. Deletions cut 2 bases from V and 0 bases from J, with 11 bases between. CDR3 coding DNA: TGTGCCATCAGTGAGAACAGGGTTGGCTCTGGGGCCAACGTCCTGACTTTC. Protein sequence: CAISENRVGSGANVLTF.

V is TRBV2 and J is TRBJ2-7; D might be TRBD1 (5 bases). The germline CDR1 and CDR2 sequences are SNHLY and FYNNEI. Between the trimmed V and J ends, which lost 4 bases and 3 bases, there was a span of 10 bases. This CDR3 is 13 amino acids long. The CDR3 reads CASSGRVFYEQYF. CDR3 nucleotides: TGTGCCAGCAGTGGCAGGGTATTCTACGAGCAGTACTTC.

This clonotype has a count of ten or more. CDR3 region: CASSATHRTTSDEQYF. CDR3 bases: TGCGCCAGCAGCGCTACACATCGGACGACTAGCGACGAGCAGTACTTC. The chain carries TRBV5-1 and TRBJ2-7; 8 nucleotides agree with TRBD2. Germline trimming cut 4 bases from V and 5 bases from J; bases unmatched to any gene: 14. This CDR3 region has 16 residues. Germline V gives CDR1 SGHRS, CDR2 YFSETQ.

The chain links TRBV5-1 to TRBJ2-7; 10 nucleotides match TRBD2. The trim removed 4 bases at V and 5 bases at J, leaving 12 bases unmatched. The CDR3 has 16 residues. The V gene's germline CDR1 is SGHRS and CDR2 YFSETQ. The CDR3 spells CASSTEASGSLNEQYF. DNA of the CDR3: TGCGCCAGCAGCACCGAGGCTAGCGGGAGTTTAAACGAGCAGTACTTC.

The sample holds a few counts of this clonotype. The genes are TRBV5-1 and TRBJ2-3; no reliable D call. Looked up from germline, CDR1 is SGHRS and CDR2 is YFSETQ. V lost 0 bases and J lost 0, with 8 bases in between. The CDR3 spans 15 residues. CDR3 in amino acids: CASSLDPRSTDTQYF. CDR3 sequence (DNA): TGCGCCAGCAGCTTGGACCCCCGAAGCACAGATACGCAGTATTTT.

The chain uses TRBV6-1 and TRBJ2-2; D is perhaps TRBD2 (6 bases). The germline gives CDR1 MNHNS, CDR2 SASEGT. This CDR3 comprises 15 residues. V was pared by 6 bases and J by 2 bases, with 13 bases between. The CDR3: CASSPSGLNTGELFF. CDR3 coding DNA: TGTGCCAGCAGCCCTTCGGGACTCAACACCGGGGAGCTGTTTTTT.

The rearrangement joins TRBV12-3 or TRBV12-4 to TRBJ2-7; weak D call: TRBD2 (6 bases). The CDR3 is 13 amino acids. The V end lost 5 bases, the J end lost 2 bases, and 10 bases lay between the germline ends. Here the CDR3 DNA reads TGTGCCAGCAGTAAGGGGAGGCCCTACGAGCAGTACTTC. Amino acids: CASSKGRPYEQYF.

In its sample, this clonotype was seen many times. This rearrangement joins TRBV12-3 or TRBV12-4 to TRBJ2-2; D may be TRBD1 (5 bases). The ends were cut back, 5 bases at V and 0 bases at J, with 10 bases in the middle. The CDR3 totals 15 residues. In nucleotides, the CDR3 is TGTGCCAGCAGTCTACGGACACCGAACACCGGGGAGCTGTTTTTT. Translated, it gives CASSLRTPNTGELFF.

The J gene is TRBJ2-3, the V gene TRBV5-6; possible D gene TRBD1, 5 bases. The CDR3 sequence is 12 residues long. Trimming took off 4 bases at V and 7 bases at J, with 10 bases between the two ends. Germline V gene sequence: CDR1 SGHDT, CDR2 YYEEEE. CDR3 sequence reads: CASSGTGYTQYF. As DNA, the CDR3 is TGTGCCAGCAGCGGAACAGGATATACGCAGTATTTT.

This chain joins TRBV6-1 and TRBJ1-6; D is unresolved. The CDR3 covers 15 residues. The germline V gene has CDR1 MNHNS and CDR2 SASEGT. V shed 8 bases and J shed 9 bases, with 20 bases lying between them. The CDR3 protein is CASGFLMDSGSPLHF. The CDR3 DNA is TGTGCCAGCGGCTTCCTAATGGATTCGGGTTCACCCCTCCACTTT.

This clonotype was seen more than once but under ten times. The V gene is TRBV7-2, the J gene TRBJ2-5; D call uncertain. The CDR3 extends over 14 amino acids. V shed 3 bases and J shed 5 bases, with 13 bases lying between them. The V gene's germline CDR1 is SGHTA and CDR2 FQGNSA. CDR3 sequence reads: CASSFHFPEETQYF. CDR3 nucleotides: TGTGCCAGCAGCTTCCACTTCCCCGAGGAGACCCAGTACTTC.